The clone carrying this T cell receptor beta chain was picked up many times. Its antigen is currently unknown. Germline CDR1 reads SGHRS; CDR2 reads YFSETQ. Trimming took 0 bases from V and 4 from J; bases not matched to a gene: 1. The CDR3 length is 15 residues. From the 5' RACE reads, TCRdb called clonotypes with MiXCR, one entry per CDR3 protein. The table has 270,000 or so distinct CDR3 sequences, around 15% seen once. These data belong to a study of T-cell memory formation after mild COVID-19. General study findings and limits: The pre-infection memory compartment contained some responding clones, suggesting cross-reactive memory joined.

The J gene is TRBJ2-3, the V gene TRBV5-1; TRBD1 aligns across 11 bases. The sample taken for sequencing was PBMCs or a T cell subset sorted from them (not recorded which). The TCR comes from a man between 18 and 29 years old who had mild COVID-19 (a few samples of this study predate the infection). Cell type and time point are not known. Here the CDR3 reads CASSLEGQGADTQYF. The DNA of the CDR3 is TGCGCCAGCAGCTTGGAGGGACAGGGGGCAGATACGCAGTATTTT.